One and the same sample provided the 10 T cell receptor beta chains below, sequenced in a study of PD-L1 blockade in urothelial cancer. Profiling relied on immunoSEQ multiplex PCR, and the TCRdb table lists in-frame clones only, not all of them. The sample lists almost 30,000 clones, approximately 89% occurring once. The source was PBMCs, collected around atezolizumab (anti-PD-L1) treatment. These receptors were collected from a man in his fifties with urothelial cancer.

The sample holds a few counts of this clone. V usage is TRBV5-1 and J usage is TRBJ2-7; 10 bases line up with TRBD2. There are 15 residues in the CDR3. CDR1 is SGHRS and CDR2 is YFSETQ in the germline V gene. The junction had 7 bases not matched to a gene; V was cut back by 4 bases and J by 3 bases. CDR3 protein: CASSPPASGSYEQYF. CDR3 nucleotides: TGCGCCAGCAGCCCACCGGCTAGCGGGAGCTACGAGCAGTACTTC.

V and J are TRBV21-1 and TRBJ2-7; the table names TRBD1, a call not compared with the DNA. TRBV21-1 is reported as a pseudogene. The CDR3 spans 16 residues. Written as DNA, the CDR3 is TGTGCCAGCAGCAAAGACCGGGACAGAGGATCCTACGAGCAGTACTTC. Its protein product is CASSKDRDRGSYEQYF.

This clone was observed once. The chain combines TRBV9 with TRBJ2-7; 7 nucleotides line up with TRBD1. Germline V CDR1 and CDR2: SGDLS, YYNGEE. CDR3 length: 18 residues. The V and J ends lost 0 bases and 2 bases, in that order; junction bases with no gene match: 14. CDR3 in DNA: TGTGCCAGCAGCGTAGAGTATTCAGGGGCAGGGGGACCCTACGAGCAGTACTTC. Translation: CASSVEYSGAGGPYEQYF.

V and J are TRBV19 and TRBJ2-1; 12 bases match TRBD2. J gave up 8 bases and V 6 bases, and 11 bases lay outside the gene matches. The germline gives CDR1 LNHDA, CDR2 SQIVND (reference sequence). The CDR3 totals 16 residues. CDR3 coding DNA: TGTGCCAGTAGGTCTGCTAGCGGGAGGGCCGTCCATGAGCAGTTCTTC. Its protein product is CASRSASGRAVHEQFF.

CDR3 sequence reads: CAIRTIQSYEQYF. DNA for the CDR3: TGTGCCATCAGAACTATTCAATCCTACGAGCAGTACTTC. This chain links TRBV10-3 with TRBJ2-7; D is ambiguous. Germline loops: CDR1 ENHRY, CDR2 SYGVKD. This CDR3 comprises 13 residues. Trimming shortened V by 6 bases and J by 1 base, and 10 bases separated the two germline ends.

The V call is TRBV7-2, the J call TRBJ1-4; 9 bases are shared with TRBD1. V was pared by 5 bases and J by 6 bases, with 4 bases of the junction left unmatched. Germline CDR1 reads SGHTA; CDR2 reads FQGNSA. This CDR3 contains 14 residues. The CDR3 DNA sequence: TGTGCCAGCAGCCGGGACAGGGAGGATGAAAAACTGTTTTTT. Its protein is CASSRDREDEKLFF.

The chain carries TRBV2 and TRBJ1-4, with D possibly matching TRBD1 (6 bases). CDR1 and CDR2 from the germline V gene are SNHLY and FYNNEI. The CDR3 covers 16 residues. With 9 bases removed from V and 0 bases from J, the gap between germline ends came to 17 bases. The CDR3 nucleotides read TGTGCCAGAGGGGGTTATTCTTCATCAACTAATGAAAAACTGTTTTTT. Translating it yields CARGGYSSSTNEKLFF.

The V gene is TRBV9, the J gene TRBJ1-2; the D is unclear. The V gene's germline CDR1 is SGDLS and CDR2 YYNGEE. Trimming cost V 4 bases and J 8 bases, with 12 bases left between them. This CDR3 region has 12 residues. The CDR3 region has the DNA TGTGCCAGCAGCCTGCCGGGTGCGGGCTACACCTTC. It encodes CASSLPGAGYTF.

This chain uses TRBV5-1 with TRBJ1-5; 10 nucleotides agree with TRBD1. Unmatched junction bases numbered 1, after V lost 0 bases and J lost 1 base. Looked up from germline, CDR1 is SGHRS and CDR2 is YFSETQ. The CDR3 is made up of 16 amino acids. Written as DNA, the CDR3 is TGCGCCAGCAGCTTGGGGACAGGGGGGAGCAATCAGCCCCAGCATTTT. Its protein product is CASSLGTGGSNQPQHF.

The chain carries TRBV25-1 and TRBJ1-2, with D possibly being TRBD1 (6 bases). Trimming shortened V by 6 bases and J by 8 bases, and 10 bases separated the two germline ends. Looked up from germline, CDR1 is MGHDK and CDR2 is SYGVNS. CDR3 length: 11 residues. CDR3 region: CASREGDGYTF. DNA for the CDR3: TGTGCCAGCAGAGAGGGGGACGGCTACACCTTC.